This T cell receptor beta chain was sequenced in a study of regulatory T cells in long-lasting Graves disease. Germline V gene sequence: CDR1 SGHVS, CDR2 FQNEAQ. Trimming removed 2 bases at V and 0 bases at J, with 10 bases between. The CDR3 contains 15 residues. The time point is: newly diagnosed GD, antithyroid drugs for less than 3 months. PBMC RNA was the source of the TCR library. Both iRepertoire HTBI primers and Arm-PCR of CDR3 regions were used to build the TCR beta libraries. TCRdb redid the calling of the multiplex PCR reads with MiXCR, one entry per CDR3 protein. The sample has around 500,000 distinct CDR3 sequences, approximately 12% seen once. This sample also belongs to another study, concerning T cells in Graves' hyperthyroidism and ophthalmopathy.

The chain employs TRBV7-8 and TRBJ2-5; D is possibly TRBD2 (5 bases). This TCR was recovered from a woman aged 25-40 years with Graves disease. The sample consisted of peripheral blood mononuclear cells (PBMCs), taken at new diagnosis, from a patient treated with antithyroid drugs. Here the CDR3 reads CASSLITGYQETQYF. CDR3 sequence (DNA): TGTGCCAGCAGCTTAATTACGGGGTACCAAGAGACCCAGTACTTC.